Below, 8 T cell receptor beta chains from the same sample are listed, as sequenced in a study of blood T cells in healthy people across ages. Through a sample-barcoded 5' primer and a J-beta primer mix, a second PCR was run for about 7 to 12 cycles. TCRdb analysed the 5' RACE reads with MiXCR anew, one entry per CDR3 protein. The repertoire consists of 1,500,000 or so distinct CDR3 sequences, with approximately 39% occurring once and the leading ten covering approximately 4%. Sequencing was done on a sample of blood. These receptors came from a woman under 30 in good health.

This clonotype was counted only a few times. The rearrangement joins TRBV14 to TRBJ2-1, with a possible D match to TRBD1 (5 bases). V was pared by 4 bases and J by 1 base, with 11 bases between. This CDR3 is 15 amino acids long. Germline CDR1 SGHDN, CDR2 FVKESK. The CDR3 sequence: CASSRNRLSYNEQFF. The CDR3 nucleotides read TGTGCCAGCAGCCGGAACAGGTTATCCTACAATGAGCAGTTCTTC.

This clonotype was observed a few times. The genes are TRBV7-2 and TRBJ2-7; unclear D gene. V was cut by 2 bases and J by 2 bases, with 10 bases left in between. From germline, CDR1 is SGHTA and CDR2 FQGNSA. This CDR3 is built from 14 residues. CDR3 protein: CASSLNFGAYEQYF. The CDR3 DNA sequence: TGTGCCAGCAGCTTAAACTTCGGAGCCTACGAGCAGTACTTC.

The chain couples TRBV7-9 to TRBJ1-2; tentative D call: TRBD1 (6 bases). Between the trimmed V and J ends, which lost 0 bases and 6 bases, there was a span of 14 bases. Germline V gene lookup returns CDR1 SEHNR and CDR2 FQNEAQ (reference sequence). CDR3 length equals 15 residues. The chain's CDR3 is CASSLAVTGSHGYTF. The CDR3 DNA follows: TGTGCCAGCAGCTTAGCTGTGACAGGATCCCATGGCTACACCTTC.

The chain uses TRBV7-2 and TRBJ1-2, with 7 positions matching TRBD1. V shed 5 bases, J shed 6 bases, and the junction held 9 bases outside the gene matches. The CDR3 consists of 14 residues. Germline V CDR1 and CDR2: SGHTA, FQGNSA. The CDR3 is CASSAVQTGHGYTF. The CDR3 DNA reads TGTGCCAGCAGCGCTGTTCAGACAGGGCATGGCTACACCTTC.

The CDR3 nucleotides read TGCAGTGCTAGTCGACTAGCGGGGGCGAACACCGGGGAGCTGTTTTTT. Its protein product is CSASRLAGANTGELFF. The V gene is TRBV20-1, the J gene TRBJ2-2; 12 bases are a match to TRBD2. The V and J ends lost 3 bases and 0 bases, in that order; junction bases with no gene match: 2. The CDR3 has 16 residues. Germline-derived CDR1 and CDR2 are DFQATT and SNEGSKA (reference sequence).

The V call is TRBV20-1, the J call TRBJ2-5, with D hard to call. The V end lost 3 bases, the J end lost 1 base, and 15 bases lay between the germline ends. CDR3 length equals 15 residues. CDR1 is DFQATT, CDR2 SNEGSKA, per germline (reference sequence). DNA for the CDR3: TGCAGTGCTAGGGAACCCCACAGTAGCCAAGAGACCCAGTACTTC. Translation: CSAREPHSSQETQYF.

The gene calls are TRBV29-1 and TRBJ2-7; D could derive from TRBD1 or TRBD2 (5 bases each). V lost 4 bases and J lost 0, with 16 bases in between. Germline assignment: CDR1 SQVTM and CDR2 ANQGSEA. The CDR3 is made up of 15 amino acids. The CDR3 DNA is TGCAGCGTTGCTGAGCCGGGACCAAGCTCCTACGAGCAGTACTTC. Its translation: CSVAEPGPSSYEQYF.

The table lists this clonotype with a few counts. V and J are TRBV4-1 and TRBJ2-1; 7 nucleotides align to TRBD2. The CDR3 runs to 14 residues. CDR1 is MGHRA and CDR2 is YSYEKL in the germline V gene. The trim removed 4 bases at V and 6 bases at J, leaving 6 bases unmatched. The CDR3 DNA reads TGCGCCAGCAGCCCAGGACTAGTCGTCAATGAGCAGTTCTTC. Residues: CASSPGLVVNEQFF.